The present T cell receptor (beta chain) was sequenced within a study of blood T cell repertoires in COVID-19. Across the whole study: The United States, Italy and Spain provided the acute and convalescent COVID-19 samples. T cells, B-cell-depleted T cells, or PBMCs supplied cDNA or gDNA.

Participants spanned ages about 18 to 90 years and resided in some 22 US areas. Per the original data handling: Cell counts per sample came from amplifying reference gene primers. The assay was immunoSEQ multiplex PCR, and TCRdb's table has in-frame clones only and misses some. The V and J calls and clone size are taken from that table; D and trimming were inferred from the DNA. This table has 250,000 to 300,000 clones, 65% to 85% appearing once. Looked up from germline, CDR1 is LNHDA and CDR2 is SQIVND (reference sequence). The CDR3 is made up of 11 amino acids. The V and J ends lost 5 bases and 10 bases respectively, with 11 bases between them.

This TCR came from a man aged 50 or older who had recovered from COVID-19. The specimen sequenced was PBMCs or T cells enriched from blood (not recorded which). The chain is built from TRBV19 and TRBJ1-1; D unresolved. The CDR3 nucleotides read TGTGCCAGTAGTCAGGATCTCGGAGCTTTCTTT. It is translated as CASSQDLGAFF.